The clone carrying this T cell receptor (beta chain) occurred many times. Its antigen is still unknown. All of the isolated RNA was reverse transcribed, so expressed TCRB transcripts were sequenced. The protocol was immunoSEQ multiplex PCR, while the TCRdb copy is restricted to in-frame clones and leaves out a portion. The table shows a few hundred thousand clones, with 8.5% to 10% occurring only once. The data originate from a study of beta chain features in type 1 diabetes. Regarding the study as a whole: Insertions were fewer and deletions more numerous at VDJ junctions in type 1 diabetes patients. Type 1 diabetes patients had TCRB CDR3s that were shorter (moderately but significantly so) in all four CD4+ subsets. HLA effects on TCRB rearrangement stayed unresolved here.

The length of the CDR3 is 13 residues. V was cut by 1 base and J by 6 bases, with 13 bases left in between. Germline CDR1 and CDR2: GTSNPN and SVGIG (reference sequence). Sequenced input: central memory CD4+ T cells from blood. The V and J genes are TRBV30 and TRBJ2-7; D possibly matches TRBD1 or TRBD2 (5 bases each). The clonotype comes from a man aged 30-40 years with type 1 diabetes. CDR3 DNA sequence: TGTGCCTGGAGTGAGGGGCTCGAGGGCGAGCAGTACTTC. The encoded protein is CAWSEGLEGEQYF.